These 20 T cell receptor beta chains were all obtained from the same sample, sequenced in a study of OX40 agonist ivuxolimab in advanced cancers. Profiling relied on immunoSEQ multiplex PCR, and the TCRdb table lists in-frame clones only, not all of them. The sample holds about 40,000 clones; roughly 88% are singletons and the top ten take roughly 25%. This specimen consisted of CD4+ or CD8+ T cells sorted from blood, obtained in a trial of the OX40 agonist ivuxolimab. The receptors come from an adult with an advanced solid tumor such as melanoma, head and neck, liver or kidney cancer.

This rearrangement joins TRBV7-9 to TRBJ2-7, with D perhaps matching TRBD2 (5 bases). The germline CDR1 and CDR2 sequences are SEHNR and FQNEAQ (reference sequence). Between the trimmed V and J ends, which lost 2 bases and 4 bases, there was a span of 6 bases. This CDR3 is 12 amino acids long. The CDR3 coding sequence is TGTGCCAGCAGCTTACGGGGTTACGAGCAGTACTTC. Its protein is CASSLRGYEQYF.

The J gene is TRBJ2-2, the V gene TRBV4-1; D tentatively fits TRBD1 or TRBD2 (6 bases each). The V gene's germline CDR1 is MGHRA and CDR2 YSYEKL. This CDR3 has 17 amino acids. V was shortened by 4 bases and J by 8 bases, with 23 bases between the two germline ends. In DNA form, the CDR3 reads TGCGCCAGCAGCCGTCTTTTCACCGTCCGGGGGCAGGGGGAGCTGTTTTTT. Translating it yields CASSRLFTVRGQGELFF.

This clone came up once. V and J are TRBV11-3 and TRBJ2-2, with 8 bases fitting TRBD2. Germline trimming cut 4 bases from V and 2 bases from J; bases unmatched to any gene: 3. The V gene's germline CDR1 is SGHNT and CDR2 YENEEA. The CDR3 sequence is 15 residues long. The CDR3 nucleotides are TGTGCCAGCAGCTCACTAGCGGCAAACACCGGGGAGCTGTTTTTT. It translates to CASSSLAANTGELFF.

The chain has TRBV7-9 and TRBJ2-7; TRBD2 agrees at 7 bases. J lost 4 bases, V lost 0 bases, and 0 bases had no gene match. CDR1 SEHNR and CDR2 FQNEAQ come from the germline V gene (reference sequence). This CDR3 is 13 amino acids long. CDR3 nucleotide sequence: TGTGCCAGCAGCTTAGCGGGAGGGTACGAGCAGTACTTC. It yields the protein CASSLAGGYEQYF.

This chain connects TRBV9 to TRBJ2-3; no clear D gene. With 0 bases removed from V and 4 bases from J, the gap between germline ends came to 18 bases. CDR1 is SGDLS, CDR2 YYNGEE, per germline. The CDR3 totals 17 residues. CDR3 nucleotide sequence: TGTGCCAGCAGCGTAGAAGTGAGGCGGCTACTTCCAGATACGCAGTATTTT. Its protein product is CASSVEVRRLLPDTQYF.

The CDR3: CASTFRGFGEQYF. The CDR3 DNA follows: TGTGCCAGCACATTCAGGGGCTTCGGGGAGCAGTACTTC. The chain employs TRBV25-1 and TRBJ2-7; D is possibly TRBD1 (6 bases). Germline CDR1 is MGHDK and CDR2 is SYGVNS. Trimming stripped 7 bases from V and 7 bases from J, with 17 bases between. The CDR3 spans 13 residues.

This clone has just one count. The chain is built from TRBV28 and TRBJ2-7, with D tentatively TRBD1 (6 bases). In germline, CDR1 is MDHEN, CDR2 SYDVKM. Trimming took off 5 bases at V and 0 bases at J, with 17 bases between the two ends. The CDR3 consists of 16 residues. The DNA of the CDR3 is TGTGCCAGCAGTCCCACCCCCGGACAGTTCTCCTACGAGCAGTACTTC. The encoded protein is CASSPTPGQFSYEQYF. Looking up the rest from reference TRBV28 and TRBJ2-7 gives the full variable domain: DVKVTQSSRYLVKRTGEKVFLECVQDMDHENMFWYRQDPGLGLRLIYFSYDVKMKEKGDIPEGYSVSREKKERFSLILESASTNQTSMYLCASSPTPGQFSYEQYFGPGTRLTVT.

J is TRBJ1-2 and V is TRBV16; 9 bases line up with TRBD1. The CDR3 runs to 14 residues. CDR1 KGHSY and CDR2 FQNENV come from the germline V gene. Trimming took 5 bases from V and 4 from J; bases not matched to a gene: 5. The CDR3 bases are TGTGCCAGCAGCACGAGGACAGGGGCCTATGGCTACACCTTC. This translates into CASSTRTGAYGYTF.

This clone was counted only a few times. The genes are TRBV28 and TRBJ1-1; D remains ambiguous. The ends were cut back, 2 bases at V and 7 bases at J, with 11 bases in the middle. Germline V gene data show CDR1 as MDHEN and CDR2 as SYDVKM. The CDR3 sequence is 13 residues long. The CDR3 DNA follows: TGTGCCAGCAGTTTAGTGGCATACGATGAAGCTTTCTTT. Its translation: CASSLVAYDEAFF.

The chain uses TRBV4-1 and TRBJ2-3, with a tentative D call TRBD2 (6 bases). The germline CDR1 and CDR2 sequences are MGHRA and YSYEKL. The V gene lost 0 bases and the J gene lost 7 bases, with 23 bases spanning the gap. The CDR3 runs 18 residues. CDR3 DNA sequence: TGCGCCAGCAGCCAAGATTTACACGGGAGCCTCAATATGTATACGCAGTATTTT. Amino acid sequence: CASSQDLHGSLNMYTQYF.

The chain is built from TRBV27 and TRBJ2-1; 10 bases align to TRBD1. CDR3 length: 15 residues. Losses at the gene ends were 6 bases for V and 8 bases for J; bases not matched to a gene: 10. Per the germline V gene, CDR1 is MNHEY and CDR2 is SMNVEV (reference sequence). CDR3 DNA sequence: TGTGCCAGCAGAGTGACAGGGGGCGGCTATTATGAGCAGTTCTTC. Translating gives CASRVTGGGYYEQFF.

J is TRBJ2-2 and V is TRBV6-6; D may correspond to TRBD1 or TRBD2 (5 bases each). The CDR3 length is 15 residues. Germline CDR1 reads MNHNY; CDR2 reads SVGAGI (reference sequence). Between the trimmed V and J ends, which lost 2 bases and 7 bases, there was a span of 14 bases. The CDR3 DNA reads as TGTGCCAGCAGTTACGGGACCAGCGGCGGCGGGGAGCTGTTTTTT. It translates to CASSYGTSGGGELFF.

This chain connects TRBV5-8 to TRBJ2-7; D remains unclear. Deletions cut 2 bases from V and 0 bases from J, with 6 bases between. This CDR3 is 13 amino acids long. Germline assignment: CDR1 SGHTS and CDR2 YDEGEE. CDR3 nucleotides: TGTGCCAGCAGCTTTCGAGGCTCCTACGAGCAGTACTTC. Its translation is CASSFRGSYEQYF.

This sequence joins TRBV7-9 and TRBJ2-3, with 7 bases fitting TRBD1. Germline V gives CDR1 SEHNR, CDR2 FQNEAQ (reference sequence). The J segment lost 2 bases and the V segment lost 4 bases, leaving 9 bases of the junction unmatched. This CDR3 has 16 amino acids. The DNA for the CDR3 is TGTGCCAGCAGCTCAATCACAGGGGTTGCCACAGATACGCAGTATTTT. Protein sequence: CASSSITGVATDTQYF.

The rearrangement uses TRBV6-4 and TRBJ2-1; 9 bases agree with TRBD1. V lost 4 bases, J lost 9 bases, and 4 bases stayed unmatched. Germline-derived CDR1 and CDR2 are MRHNA and SNTAGT. This CDR3 region has 13 residues. In DNA, the CDR3 is TGTGCCAGCAGTGGGACAGGGGAGCTTGAGCAGTTCTTC. Translating gives CASSGTGELEQFF.

This clone was detected only once. This chain links TRBV25-1 with TRBJ2-5, with D tentatively TRBD1 or TRBD2 (5 bases each). The CDR3 sequence is 14 residues long. Germline CDR1 MGHDK, CDR2 SYGVNS. V was clipped by 3 bases and J by 0 bases, with 8 bases between them. DNA for the CDR3: TGTGCCAGCAGTGATTGGGGGTACCAAGAGACCCAGTACTTC. Its translation: CASSDWGYQETQYF.

This chain links TRBV4-2 with TRBJ2-1; no firm D call. This CDR3 is built from 12 residues. V shed 3 bases and J shed 3 bases, with 3 bases lying between them. CDR1 is LGHNA, CDR2 YNFKEQ, per germline. The CDR3 loop reads CASSQGYNEQFF. For the CDR3, the DNA is TGTGCCAGCAGCCAGGGCTACAATGAGCAGTTCTTC.

The chain couples TRBV10-2 to TRBJ2-7; 9 bases fit TRBD1. The CDR3 sequence is 17 residues long. Unmatched junction bases numbered 10, after V lost 2 bases and J lost 2 bases. Germline CDR1 reads WSHSY; CDR2 reads SAAADI. CDR3 DNA: TGCGCCAGCAGTGAGCCAACACCGGGACAGGGACCCTACGAGCAGTACTTC. This sequence encodes CASSEPTPGQGPYEQYF.

The V and J genes are TRBV7-9 and TRBJ2-2, with 11 nucleotides matching TRBD1. The CDR3 runs 19 residues. From germline, CDR1 is SEHNR and CDR2 FQNEAQ (reference sequence). V was clipped by 5 bases and J by 0 bases; unmatched bases: 11. The CDR3: CASSGTGTGGPSNTGELFF. The CDR3 coding sequence is TGTGCCAGCAGCGGAACCGGGACAGGGGGACCCTCGAACACCGGGGAGCTGTTTTTT. The full variable domain, completed using reference TRBV7-9 and TRBJ2-2, is DTGVSQNPRHKITKRGQNVTFRCDPISEHNRLYWYRQTLGQGPEFLTYFQNEAQLEKSRLLSDRFSAERPKGSFSTLEIQRTEQGDSAMYLCASSGTGTGGPSNTGELFFGEGSRLTVL.

The rearrangement links TRBV25-1 to TRBJ2-1; D is ambiguous. Looked up from germline, CDR1 is MGHDK and CDR2 is SYGVNS. Trimming took off 10 bases at V and 2 bases at J, with 24 bases between the two ends. This CDR3 is built from 17 residues. The CDR3 loop reads CATRGDSRLGAYNEQFF. The CDR3 DNA reads TGTGCCACCCGAGGAGACTCCCGCCTCGGAGCCTACAATGAGCAGTTCTTC.